This entry describes one TCR beta chain. This clonotype was seen a handful of times. This receptor's antigen is unknown. No base quality information exists; no much larger clone differs at one position. CDR1 and CDR2 (MNHEY, SVGAGI) derive from the germline V gene. Clipping removes 2 bases from V and 3 bases from J, with 2 as the unmatched junction base count. The CDR3 holds 15 amino acids from the cysteine to the phenylalanine. Only the CDR3 DNA is retained, 45 bases long and in frame from the first base. Library method: RT-PCR. The instrument given in TCRdb is Illumina HiSeq 2500. The public reads were run again by TCRdb, first through fastp at Q25 and then through MiXCR, and only productive beta chains were kept. Rows with one shared CDR3 protein collapse into an entry with the most common genes and DNA. This sample comprises 650,000 or so distinct CDR3 sequences, 12% to 15% of them detected only once. Approximately 7.6% of the sample goes to the ten largest clones.

The sample is drawn from a study of response to subunit inactivated influenza vaccine (dated by TCRdb to between 2017 and 2018). Regarding the research as a whole: Deep quantitative T cell receptor repertoire profiling was used in the study to track responses to a trivalent subunit inactivated influenza vaccine.

Broader findings and caveats from the paper: It was suggested by the authors that each seasonal influenza vaccination may recruit only a limited number of new T cells.

The chain couples TRBV6-5 to TRBJ1-5, with 9 central nucleotides matching TRBD1. The sequence was collected from a man aged 50 to 60 who received an inactivated influenza vaccine. Donor details come from another sample of the same person, matched by shared clones. This sample comprised PBMCs from blood, obtained 14 days before vaccination. The CDR3 here reads CASSYGTGNNQPQHF. The DNA sequence reads TGTGCCAGCAGTTACGGGACAGGGAACAATCAGCCCCAGCATTTT.